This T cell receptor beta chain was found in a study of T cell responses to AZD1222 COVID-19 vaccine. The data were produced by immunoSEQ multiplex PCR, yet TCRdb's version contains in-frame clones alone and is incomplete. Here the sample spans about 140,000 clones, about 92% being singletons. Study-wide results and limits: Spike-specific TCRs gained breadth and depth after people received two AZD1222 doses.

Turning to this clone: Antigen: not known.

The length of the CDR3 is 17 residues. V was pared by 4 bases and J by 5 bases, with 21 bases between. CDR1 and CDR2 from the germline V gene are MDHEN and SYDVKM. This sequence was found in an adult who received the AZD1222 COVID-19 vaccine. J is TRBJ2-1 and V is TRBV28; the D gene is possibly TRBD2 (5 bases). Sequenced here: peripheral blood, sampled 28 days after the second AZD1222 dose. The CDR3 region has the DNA TGTGCCAGCAGTTCCCCCCTGGAGGTAGCGCGTCACAATGAGCAGTTCTTC. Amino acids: CASSSPLEVARHNEQFF.